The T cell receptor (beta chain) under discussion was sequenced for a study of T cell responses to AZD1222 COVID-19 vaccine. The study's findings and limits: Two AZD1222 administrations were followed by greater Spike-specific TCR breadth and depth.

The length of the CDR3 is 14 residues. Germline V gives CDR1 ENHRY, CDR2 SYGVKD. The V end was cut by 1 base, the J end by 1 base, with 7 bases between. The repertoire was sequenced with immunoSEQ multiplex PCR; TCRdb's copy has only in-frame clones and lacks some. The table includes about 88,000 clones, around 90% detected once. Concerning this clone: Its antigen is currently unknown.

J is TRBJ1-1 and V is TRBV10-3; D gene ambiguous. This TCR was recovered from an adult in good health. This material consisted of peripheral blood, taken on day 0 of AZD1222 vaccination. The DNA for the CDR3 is TGTGCCATCAGTGAGTTGGCAGGGAACACTGAAGCTTTCTTT. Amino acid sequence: CAISELAGNTEAFF.